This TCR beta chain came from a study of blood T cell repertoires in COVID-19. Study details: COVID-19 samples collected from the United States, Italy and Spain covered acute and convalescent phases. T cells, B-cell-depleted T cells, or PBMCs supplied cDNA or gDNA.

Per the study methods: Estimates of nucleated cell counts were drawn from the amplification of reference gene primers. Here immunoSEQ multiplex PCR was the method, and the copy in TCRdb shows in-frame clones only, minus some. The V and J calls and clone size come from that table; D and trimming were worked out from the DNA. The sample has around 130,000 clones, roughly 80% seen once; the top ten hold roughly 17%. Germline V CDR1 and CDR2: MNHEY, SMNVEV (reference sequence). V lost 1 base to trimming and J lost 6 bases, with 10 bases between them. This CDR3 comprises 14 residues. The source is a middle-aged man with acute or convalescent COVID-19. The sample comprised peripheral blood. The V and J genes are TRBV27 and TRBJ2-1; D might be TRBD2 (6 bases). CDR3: CASSLWRGPNEQFF. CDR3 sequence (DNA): TGTGCCAGCAGTTTATGGCGGGGACCCAATGAGCAGTTCTTC.